Presented here are 3 T cell receptor beta chains from one specimen sequenced in a study of shared clonotypes between healthy human individuals. Method: immunoSEQ multiplex PCR; TCRdb's copy keeps in-frame clones and lacks some. There are about 1.5 million clones in the sample; approximately 98% occur only once, and approximately 0.45% lies in the top ten. What was sequenced was naive CD4+ T cells sorted from blood. Subset denoted: CD45RA+ positively selected. The receptors come from a man aged 25-45 years in good health.

This chain joins TRBV19 and TRBJ1-5, with D possibly TRBD1 on 5 matching bases. The CDR3 is 15 residues long. V was clipped by 5 bases and J by 3 bases, with 14 bases between them. The germline gives CDR1 LNHDA, CDR2 SQIVND (reference sequence). For the CDR3, the DNA is TGTGCCAGTAGTTTTAGTAGGGGCACCAATCAGCCCCAGCATTTT. Amino acids: CASSFSRGTNQPQHF.

The gene calls are TRBV11-2 and TRBJ2-7, with D uncertain. Deletions cut 1 base from V and 6 bases from J, with 10 bases between. Germline V lookup: CDR1 SGHAT, CDR2 FQNNGV. The CDR3 is 13 amino acids. The CDR3 reads CASSLAPAAEQYF. The CDR3 region has the DNA TGTGCCAGCAGCTTAGCTCCTGCGGCCGAGCAGTACTTC.

This chain joins TRBV7-8 and TRBJ2-1, with 13 bases fitting TRBD2. The CDR3 is made up of 15 amino acids. Germline V gene sequence: CDR1 SGHVS, CDR2 FQNEAQ. V trimming: 4 bases; J trimming: 6 bases; junction bases outside the gene matches: 3. This CDR3 reads CASSYTSGRANEQFF. The CDR3 DNA reads TGTGCCAGCAGCTACACTAGCGGGAGGGCCAATGAGCAGTTCTTC.